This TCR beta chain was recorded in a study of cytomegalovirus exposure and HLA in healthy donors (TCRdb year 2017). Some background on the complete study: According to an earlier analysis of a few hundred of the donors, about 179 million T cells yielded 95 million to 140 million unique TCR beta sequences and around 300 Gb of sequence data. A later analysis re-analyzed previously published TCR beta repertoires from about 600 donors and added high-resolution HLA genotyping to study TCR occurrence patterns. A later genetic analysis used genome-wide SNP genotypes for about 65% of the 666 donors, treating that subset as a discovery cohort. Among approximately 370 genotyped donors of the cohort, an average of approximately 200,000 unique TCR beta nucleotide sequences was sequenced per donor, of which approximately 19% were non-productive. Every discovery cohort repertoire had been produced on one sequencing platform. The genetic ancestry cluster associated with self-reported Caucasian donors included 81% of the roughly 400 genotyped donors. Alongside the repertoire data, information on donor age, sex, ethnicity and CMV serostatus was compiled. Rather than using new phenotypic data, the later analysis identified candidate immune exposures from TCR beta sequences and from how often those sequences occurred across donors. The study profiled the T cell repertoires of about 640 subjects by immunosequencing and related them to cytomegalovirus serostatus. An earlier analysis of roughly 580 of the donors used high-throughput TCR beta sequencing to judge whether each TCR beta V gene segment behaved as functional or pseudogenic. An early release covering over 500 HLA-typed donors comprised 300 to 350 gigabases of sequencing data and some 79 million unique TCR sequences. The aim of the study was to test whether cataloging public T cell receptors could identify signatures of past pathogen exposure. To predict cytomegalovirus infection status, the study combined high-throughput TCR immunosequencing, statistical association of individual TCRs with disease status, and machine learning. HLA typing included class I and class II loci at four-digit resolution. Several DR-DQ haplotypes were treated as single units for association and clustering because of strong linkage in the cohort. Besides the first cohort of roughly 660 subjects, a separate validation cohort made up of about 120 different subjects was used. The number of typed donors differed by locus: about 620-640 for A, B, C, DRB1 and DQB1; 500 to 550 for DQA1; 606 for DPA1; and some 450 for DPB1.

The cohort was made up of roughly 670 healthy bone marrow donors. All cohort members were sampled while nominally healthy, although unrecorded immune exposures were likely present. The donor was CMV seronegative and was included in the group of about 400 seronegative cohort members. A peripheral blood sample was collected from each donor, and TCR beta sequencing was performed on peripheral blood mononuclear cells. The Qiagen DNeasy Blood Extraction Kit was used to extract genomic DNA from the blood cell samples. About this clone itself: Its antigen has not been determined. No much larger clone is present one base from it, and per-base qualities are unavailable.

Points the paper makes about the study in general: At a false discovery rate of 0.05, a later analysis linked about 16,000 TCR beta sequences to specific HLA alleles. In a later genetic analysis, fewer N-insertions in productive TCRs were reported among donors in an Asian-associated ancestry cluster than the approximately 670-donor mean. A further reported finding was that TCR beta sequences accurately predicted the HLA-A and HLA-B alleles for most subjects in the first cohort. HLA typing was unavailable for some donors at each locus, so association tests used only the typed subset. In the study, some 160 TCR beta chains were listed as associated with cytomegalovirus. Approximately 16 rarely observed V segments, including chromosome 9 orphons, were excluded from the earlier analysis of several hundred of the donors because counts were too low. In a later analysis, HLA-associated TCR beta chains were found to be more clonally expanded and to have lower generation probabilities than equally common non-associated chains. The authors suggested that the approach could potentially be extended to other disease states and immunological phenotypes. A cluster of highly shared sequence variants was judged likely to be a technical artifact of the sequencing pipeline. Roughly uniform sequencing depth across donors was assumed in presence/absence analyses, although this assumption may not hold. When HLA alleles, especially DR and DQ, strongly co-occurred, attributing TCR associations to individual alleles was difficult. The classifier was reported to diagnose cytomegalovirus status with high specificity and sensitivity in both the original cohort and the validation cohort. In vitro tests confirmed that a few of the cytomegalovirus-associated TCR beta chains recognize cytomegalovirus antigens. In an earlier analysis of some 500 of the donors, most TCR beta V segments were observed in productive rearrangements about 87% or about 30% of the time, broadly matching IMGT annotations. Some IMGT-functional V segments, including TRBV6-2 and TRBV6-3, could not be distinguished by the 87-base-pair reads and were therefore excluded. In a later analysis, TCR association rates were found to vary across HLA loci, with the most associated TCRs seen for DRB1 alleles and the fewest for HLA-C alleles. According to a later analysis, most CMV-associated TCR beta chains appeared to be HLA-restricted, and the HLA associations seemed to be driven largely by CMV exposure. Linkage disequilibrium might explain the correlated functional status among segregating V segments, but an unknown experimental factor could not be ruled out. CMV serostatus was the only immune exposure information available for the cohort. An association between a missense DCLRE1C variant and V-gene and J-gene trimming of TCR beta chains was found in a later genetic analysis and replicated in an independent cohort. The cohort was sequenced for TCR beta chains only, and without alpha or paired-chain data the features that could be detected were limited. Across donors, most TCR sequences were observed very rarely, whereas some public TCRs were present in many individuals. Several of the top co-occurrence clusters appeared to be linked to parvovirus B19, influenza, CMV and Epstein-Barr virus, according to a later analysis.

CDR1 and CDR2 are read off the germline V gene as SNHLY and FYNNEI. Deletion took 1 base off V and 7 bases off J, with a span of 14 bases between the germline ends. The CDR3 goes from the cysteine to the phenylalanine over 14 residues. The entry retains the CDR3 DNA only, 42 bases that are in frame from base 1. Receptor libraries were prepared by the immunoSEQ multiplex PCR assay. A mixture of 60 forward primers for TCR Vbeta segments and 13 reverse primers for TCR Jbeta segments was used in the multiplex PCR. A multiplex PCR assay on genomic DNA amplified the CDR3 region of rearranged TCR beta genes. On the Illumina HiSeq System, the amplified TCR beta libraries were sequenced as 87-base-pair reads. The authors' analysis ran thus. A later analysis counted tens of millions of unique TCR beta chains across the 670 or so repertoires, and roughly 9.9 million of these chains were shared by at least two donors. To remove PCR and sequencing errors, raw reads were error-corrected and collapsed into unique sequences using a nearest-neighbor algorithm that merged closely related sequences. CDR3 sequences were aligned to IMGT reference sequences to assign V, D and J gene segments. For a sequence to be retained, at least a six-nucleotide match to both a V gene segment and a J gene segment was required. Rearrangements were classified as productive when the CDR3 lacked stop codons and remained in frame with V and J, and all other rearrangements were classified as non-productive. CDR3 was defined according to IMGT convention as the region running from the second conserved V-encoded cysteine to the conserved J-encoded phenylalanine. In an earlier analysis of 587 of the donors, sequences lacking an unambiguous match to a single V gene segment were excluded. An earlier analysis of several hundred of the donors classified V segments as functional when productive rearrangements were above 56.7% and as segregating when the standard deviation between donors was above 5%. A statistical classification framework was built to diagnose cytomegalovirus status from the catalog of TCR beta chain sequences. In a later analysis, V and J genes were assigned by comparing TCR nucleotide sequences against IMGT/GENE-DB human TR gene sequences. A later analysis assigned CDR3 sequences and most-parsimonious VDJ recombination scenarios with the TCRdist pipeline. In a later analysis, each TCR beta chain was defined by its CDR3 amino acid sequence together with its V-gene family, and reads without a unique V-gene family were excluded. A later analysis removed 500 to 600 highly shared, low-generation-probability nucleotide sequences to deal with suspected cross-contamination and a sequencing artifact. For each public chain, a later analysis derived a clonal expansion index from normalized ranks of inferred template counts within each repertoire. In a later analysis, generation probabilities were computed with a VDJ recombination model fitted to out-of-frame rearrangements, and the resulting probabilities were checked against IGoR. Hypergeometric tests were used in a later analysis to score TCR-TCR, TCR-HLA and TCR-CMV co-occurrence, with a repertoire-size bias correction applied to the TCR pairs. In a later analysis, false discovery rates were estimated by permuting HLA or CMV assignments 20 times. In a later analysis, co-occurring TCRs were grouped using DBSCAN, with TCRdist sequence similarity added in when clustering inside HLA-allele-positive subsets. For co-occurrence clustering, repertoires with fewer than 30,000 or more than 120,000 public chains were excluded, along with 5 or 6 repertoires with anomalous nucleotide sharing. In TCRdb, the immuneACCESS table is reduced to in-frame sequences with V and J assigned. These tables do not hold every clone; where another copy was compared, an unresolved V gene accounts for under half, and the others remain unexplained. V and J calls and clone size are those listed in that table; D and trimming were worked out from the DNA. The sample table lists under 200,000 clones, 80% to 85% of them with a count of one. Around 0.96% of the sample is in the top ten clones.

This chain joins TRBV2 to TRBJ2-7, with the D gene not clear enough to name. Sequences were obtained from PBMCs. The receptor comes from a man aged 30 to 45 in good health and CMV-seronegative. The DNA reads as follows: TGTGCCAGCAGTGAAGGCAGTCTCTTGAATGAGCAGTACTTC. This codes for CASSEGSLLNEQYF. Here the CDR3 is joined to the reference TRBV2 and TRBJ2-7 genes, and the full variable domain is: EPEVTQTPSHQVTQMGQEVILRCVPISNHLYFYWYRQILGQKVEFLVSFYNNEISEKSEIFDDQFSVERPDGSNFTLKIRSTKLEDSAMYFCASSEGSLLNEQYFGPGTRLTVT.